Detailed here is one T cell receptor beta chain. Its matching antigen is unknown. This cohort consisted of healthy bone marrow donors. Both 60 Vbeta primers and 13 Jbeta primers went into the PCR. Measured with immunoSEQ multiplex PCR; TCRdb has only the in-frame clones, and not every one. The sample lists 84,000 or so clones, around 77% occurring once. Germline CDR1 reads SGHRS; CDR2 reads YFSETQ. With V trimmed by 4 bases and J by 6 bases, 5 bases remained unmatched. The CDR3 spans 14 residues. These data originate in a study of cytomegalovirus exposure and HLA in healthy donors. Study-level information: Earlier, fewer than 140 million unique TCR beta sequences were recovered from about 200 million T cells by an analysis.

Study-wide results and caveats: CMV serostatus was the only recorded immune exposure for donors. It was confirmed in vitro that a few of the CMV-associated chains were specific for CMV antigens.

V and J are TRBV5-1 and TRBJ1-4; 8 bases line up with TRBD1. The sequence derives from a man younger than 45 in good health and CMV-seronegative. The sample taken for sequencing was PBMCs. This chain's CDR3 is CASSMGQADEKLFF. The DNA for the CDR3 is TGCGCCAGCAGCATGGGACAGGCTGATGAAAAACTGTTTTTT.